This entry describes one T cell receptor beta chain. Original methodology: Cell counts per sample came from amplifying reference gene primers. Clones were sequenced by immunoSEQ multiplex PCR, and TCRdb holds only the in-frame ones, with some missing. Clonal size and the V and J genes are those of that table, whereas D and trimming came from the DNA. The sample records more than 95,000 clones, 88% being singletons. The data originate from a study of blood T cell repertoires in COVID-19. Study background: Donors in the United States, Italy and Spain gave samples during acute or convalescent COVID-19. The analysed material was cDNA or gDNA that came from T cells, B-cell-depleted T cells, or PBMCs.

This CDR3 spans 15 amino acids. The ends lost 5 bases at V and 5 bases at J; junction bases unmatched: 8. CDR1 is SEHNR, CDR2 FQNEAQ, per germline (reference sequence). Sequenced: peripheral blood. The origin of this receptor is a man aged 45-60 years with acute or convalescent COVID-19. The rearrangement uses TRBV7-9 and TRBJ2-7; the match to TRBD2 covers 11 bases. The CDR3 loop reads CASSPTSGSTNEQYF. DNA of the CDR3: TGTGCCAGCAGCCCTACTAGCGGGAGTACCAACGAGCAGTACTTC.